This T cell receptor beta chain came from a study of shared clonotypes between healthy human individuals. Study at large: There were three CD4 naive, three CD4 memory, two CD8 naive and one CD8 memory plates per donor.

As originally analysed: Filtering differed, since immunoSEQ gave only junction sequences and no quality scores. The data were produced by immunoSEQ multiplex PCR, yet TCRdb's version contains in-frame clones alone and is incomplete. V and J calls and clone size are those listed in that table; D and trimming were worked out from the DNA. The table shows approximately 1,000,000 clones, with 78% occurring only once. V was trimmed by 4 bases and J by 1 base, leaving 13 bases between them. The CDR3 sequence is 15 residues long. Germline V gene data show CDR1 as SGHRS and CDR2 as YFSETQ. The study, taken as a whole, reports: Between a few donors, naive CD4 clonotypes were shared at a level of about 5%.

On this clone itself: Its antigen is not known.

V usage is TRBV5-1 and J usage is TRBJ2-3; D may be TRBD1 (6 bases). The specimen was memory CD4+ T cells from PBMCs. Subset: CD45RA-negative fraction. The origin of this receptor is a young man in good health. Some clones in this sample may be carry-over from other donors' samples. In DNA, the CDR3 is TGCGCCAGCAGCCGCAGGGGCGATCGCACAGATACGCAGTATTTT. Amino acid sequence: CASSRRGDRTDTQYF.